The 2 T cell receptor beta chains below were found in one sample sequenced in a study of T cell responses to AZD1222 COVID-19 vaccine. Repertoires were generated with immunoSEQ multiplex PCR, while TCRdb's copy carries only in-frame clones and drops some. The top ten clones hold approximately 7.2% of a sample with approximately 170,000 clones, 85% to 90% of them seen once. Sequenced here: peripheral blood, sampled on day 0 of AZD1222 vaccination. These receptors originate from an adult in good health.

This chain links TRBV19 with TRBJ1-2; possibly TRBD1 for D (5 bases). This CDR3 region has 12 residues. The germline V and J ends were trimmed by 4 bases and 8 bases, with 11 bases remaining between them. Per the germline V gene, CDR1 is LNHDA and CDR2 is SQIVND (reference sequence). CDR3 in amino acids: CASSTGPGGYTF. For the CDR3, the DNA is TGTGCCAGTAGTACGGGACCTGGGGGCTACACCTTC.

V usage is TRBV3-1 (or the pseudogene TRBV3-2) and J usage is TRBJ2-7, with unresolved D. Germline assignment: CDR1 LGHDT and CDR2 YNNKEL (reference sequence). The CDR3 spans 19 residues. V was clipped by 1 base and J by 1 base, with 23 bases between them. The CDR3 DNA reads TGTGCCAGCAGCCAAGGTCCTGACATTTACGGCGGCCTATCCTACGAGCAGTACTTC. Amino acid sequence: CASSQGPDIYGGLSYEQYF.